The 2 T cell receptor beta chains below all came from one sample that was sequenced in a study of radiotherapy plus CTLA-4 blockade in lung cancer. The repertoire was sequenced with immunoSEQ multiplex PCR; TCRdb's copy has only in-frame clones and lacks some. Here the sample spans tens of thousands of clones, roughly 77% being singletons. Sequenced material: peripheral blood, taken from a patient treated with radiotherapy plus ipilimumab. Receptors originate from a human donor with non-small cell lung cancer whose response to radiotherapy plus ipilimumab could not be evaluated.

This rearrangement joins TRBV9 to TRBJ2-3; D might be TRBD2 (5 bases). Trimming removed 3 bases from V and 1 base from J, with 12 bases in between. Germline V gives CDR1 SGDLS, CDR2 YYNGEE. The CDR3 extends over 15 amino acids. CDR3 residues: CASSGRRGGTDTQYF. The CDR3 DNA is TGTGCCAGCAGCGGACGACGGGGAGGCACAGATACGCAGTATTTT.

The chain joins TRBV7-2 to TRBJ2-1, with 8 bases identical to TRBD2. The length of the CDR3 is 15 residues. Trimming took 4 bases from V and 3 from J; bases not matched to a gene: 5. Germline V gene lookup returns CDR1 SGHTA and CDR2 FQGNSA. The CDR3 DNA sequence: TGTGCCAGCAGCTCAGTAGCGGGGAGCTACAATGAGCAGTTCTTC. Translated: CASSSVAGSYNEQFF. The variable domain in full, completed from reference TRBV7-2 and TRBJ2-1, reads GAGVSQSPSNKVTEKGKDVELRCDPISGHTALYWYRQSLGQGLEFLIYFQGNSAPDKSGLPSDRFSAERTGGSVSTLTIQRTQQEDSAVYLCASSSVAGSYNEQFFGPGTRLTVL.